These 16 T cell receptor beta chains came from one sample sequenced in a study of blood T cell repertoires in COVID-19 (dated by TCRdb to 2020 to 2022). To prepare the library, the immunoSEQ multiplex PCR assay was applied. TCRdb obtained this table from immuneACCESS and retained in-frame rearrangements with V and J assigned. These tables miss some clones; where compared with another copy, unresolved V genes account for less than half of the shortfall, and the remainder is unexplained. This sample gives roughly 250,000 clones in total; around nine tenths of them show up just once. The ten largest clones take up approximately 1.5% of the sample. What was sequenced was PBMCs or T cells enriched from blood (not recorded which). The source is a woman between 50 and 59 years old who had recovered from COVID-19.

The rearrangement joins TRBV3-1 (or the pseudogene TRBV3-2) to TRBJ2-7; 10 nucleotides align to TRBD1. This CDR3 spans 16 amino acids. The V and J ends lost 5 bases and 4 bases, in that order; junction bases with no gene match: 11. Germline values: CDR1 LGHDT, CDR2 YNNKEL (reference sequence). CDR3 in amino acids: CASSKTGTGDRYEQYF. The CDR3 coding sequence is TGTGCCAGCAGCAAAACCGGGACAGGGGACCGTTACGAGCAGTACTTC.

The V call is TRBV5-6, the J call TRBJ2-5, with 13 positions matching TRBD2. Germline lookup yields CDR1 SGHDT and CDR2 YYEEEE. V lost 0 bases and J lost 5; bases outside the gene matches: 10. CDR3 size: 18 residues. The CDR3 is CASSLAPTSGRIAETQYF. CDR3 sequence (DNA): TGTGCCAGCAGCTTGGCACCGACTAGCGGGAGGATTGCGGAGACCCAGTACTTC.

V and J are TRBV4-1 and TRBJ2-4; 10 positions agree with TRBD1. With V trimmed by 1 base and J by 2 bases, 14 bases remained unmatched. Per the germline V gene, CDR1 is MGHRA and CDR2 is YSYEKL. CDR3 length: 20 residues. This CDR3 reads CASSQASTGGALGSKNIQYF. The CDR3 DNA follows: TGCGCCAGCAGCCAAGCCTCGACAGGGGGCGCTTTAGGCTCCAAAAACATTCAGTACTTC.

J is TRBJ2-7 and V is TRBV28; no reliable D call. In germline, CDR1 is MDHEN, CDR2 SYDVKM. Deletions cut 5 bases from V and 7 bases from J, with 18 bases between. This CDR3 region has 14 residues. The CDR3 DNA is TGTGCCAGCAGTAGCCCGACTCAGCCTAGGGAGCAGTACTTC. Protein product: CASSSPTQPREQYF.

This clone was observed a few times. This rearrangement joins TRBV5-4 to TRBJ2-7; D perhaps matches TRBD2 (6 bases). Trimming pared 4 bases from V and 4 bases from J, leaving 18 bases between. The germline CDR1 and CDR2 sequences are SGHNT and YYREEE (reference sequence). The CDR3 has 15 amino acids. The CDR3 here is CASSPRLDVTYEQYF. The CDR3 bases are TGTGCCAGCAGCCCCCGACTAGATGTCACTTACGAGCAGTACTTC.

Comment on this clone: Additional DNA sequences in this sample encode the identical CDR3. V and J are TRBV5-1 and TRBJ1-1; D is unresolved. Germline V gene lookup returns CDR1 SGHRS and CDR2 YFSETQ. V was pared by 2 bases and J by 3 bases, with 8 bases between. The CDR3 spans 13 residues. The CDR3 loop is CASSLAGDTEAFF. The CDR3 nucleotides are TGCGCCAGCAGCTTAGCCGGAGACACTGAAGCTTTCTTT.

The chain has TRBV5-1 and TRBJ1-6; TRBD1 matches at 8 bases. V shed 0 bases and J 7 bases; nucleotides not matched to a gene: 0. Germline V gives CDR1 SGHRS, CDR2 YFSETQ. The CDR3 runs to 14 residues. The CDR3 loop reads CASSLDRGNSPLHF. The CDR3 nucleotides read TGCGCCAGCAGCTTGGACAGGGGGAATTCACCCCTCCACTTT.

The V call is TRBV5-1, the J call TRBJ2-1; 7 bases are a match to TRBD2. The V segment lost 4 bases and the J segment 0 bases; nucleotides outside the gene matches: 4. Germline V gene lookup returns CDR1 SGHRS and CDR2 YFSETQ. The CDR3 has 15 residues. CDR3 region: CASSRGEGSYNEQFF. The CDR3 region has the DNA TGCGCCAGCAGCCGCGGGGAGGGCTCCTACAATGAGCAGTTCTTC. The whole variable domain, remainder taken from reference TRBV5-1 and TRBJ2-1, is KAGVTQTPRYLIKTRGQQVTLSCSPISGHRSVSWYQQTPGQGLQFLFEYFSETQRNKGNFPGRFSGRQFSNSRSEMNVSTLELGDSALYLCASSRGEGSYNEQFFGPGTRLTVL.

The V and J genes are TRBV24-1 and TRBJ2-3, with 7 bases lining up with TRBD1. The germline CDR1 and CDR2 sequences are KGHDR and SFDVKD. The CDR3 has 14 amino acids. V was pared by 5 bases and J by 4 bases, with 5 bases of the junction left unmatched. CDR3 DNA: TGTGCCACCAGTGGTACAGGGGCCGCAGATACGCAGTATTTT. It translates to CATSGTGAADTQYF.

V gene TRBV7-9 combines with J gene TRBJ2-1; 9 nucleotides match TRBD2. CDR3 length equals 15 residues. After removal of 1 base from V and 7 bases from J, the junction contained 5 bases not matched to a gene. From germline, CDR1 is SEHNR and CDR2 FQNEAQ (reference sequence). The CDR3, as DNA: TGTGCCAGCAGCTTAGGCGCGGGAGGGCCGAATGAGCAGTTCTTC. Translating it yields CASSLGAGGPNEQFF.

The chain is built from TRBV18 and TRBJ1-5, with no clear D. CDR1 KGHSH and CDR2 LQKENI come from the germline V gene. Trimming removed 6 bases from V and 0 bases from J, with 9 bases in between. The CDR3 contains 14 residues. The CDR3 DNA is TGTGCCAGCTCTACGTCGGTTAGCAATCAGCCCCAGCATTTT. Its translation: CASSTSVSNQPQHF.

The chain combines TRBV11-2 with TRBJ2-3; a possible D gene is TRBD1 (6 bases). CDR3 length equals 14 residues. Germline CDR1 is SGHAT and CDR2 is FQNNGV. Trimming removed 5 bases at V and 1 base at J, with 10 bases between. CDR3 residues: CASSTGTRTDTQYF. DNA for the CDR3: TGTGCCAGCAGCACCGGGACACGCACAGATACGCAGTATTTT.

This chain links TRBV27 with TRBJ2-1; D call uncertain. V was cut by 6 bases and J by 5 bases, with 11 bases left in between. The length of the CDR3 is 13 residues. In germline, CDR1 is MNHEY, CDR2 SMNVEV (reference sequence). CDR3 in amino acids: CASRALLNNEQFF. CDR3 nucleotides: TGTGCCAGCAGGGCCTTGCTGAACAATGAGCAGTTCTTC.

The chain is built from TRBV18 and TRBJ1-4; D is perhaps TRBD1 (6 bases). The CDR3 is made up of 14 amino acids. Germline CDR1 KGHSH, CDR2 LQKENI. V lost 1 base, J lost 4 bases, and 7 bases lay in between. CDR3 amino acids: CASSPRGLNEKLFF. The CDR3 bases are TGTGCCAGCTCACCACGGGGGCTTAATGAAAAACTGTTTTTT.

V gene TRBV13 combines with J gene TRBJ1-1, with D maybe TRBD1 (6 bases). This CDR3 is 14 amino acids long. From germline, CDR1 is PRHDT and CDR2 FYEKMQ (reference sequence). The V end lost 5 bases, the J end lost 7 bases, and 17 bases lay between the germline ends. CDR3 in amino acids: CASSPSDAQGEAFF. The CDR3 coding sequence is TGTGCCAGCAGCCCAAGCGACGCACAGGGTGAAGCTTTCTTT. Full variable domain (rest looked up from reference TRBV13 and TRBJ1-1): AAGVIQSPRHLIKEKRETATLKCYPIPRHDTVYWYQQGPGQDPQFLISFYEKMQSDKGSIPDRFSAQQFSDYHSELNMSSLELGDSALYFCASSPSDAQGEAFFGQGTRLTVV.

This clone has a single count. The gene calls are TRBV28 and TRBJ2-7, with 9 bases identical to TRBD1. The V gene end was trimmed by 6 bases and the J gene end by 4 bases; junction bases not matched to a gene: 7. The germline V gene has CDR1 MDHEN and CDR2 SYDVKM. CDR3 length equals 14 residues. The CDR3 spells CASRIPGQGYEQYF. DNA for the CDR3: TGTGCCAGCAGGATTCCGGGACAGGGTTACGAGCAGTACTTC.